The clone carrying this T cell receptor (beta chain) was seen a handful of times. As yet, its antigen is unknown. TCRdb's copy holds only in-frame clones and misses some; the assay was immunoSEQ multiplex PCR. The sample has about 110,000 clones, roughly 90% seen once; the top ten hold roughly 14%. Timing groups of about 4 and about 12 weeks for second doses were pooled. The CDR3 is made up of 14 amino acids. The junction had 5 bases not matched to a gene; V was cut back by 0 bases and J by 10 bases. Germline V gene lookup returns CDR1 SGHRS and CDR2 YFSETQ. This record comes from a study of T cell responses to AZD1222 COVID-19 vaccine. Study results and caveats: The repertoires were collected only after the peak T cell response. The donor group comprised mostly white British people and more females; the analysis possibly underestimated clonal diversity. Spike-specific TCR breadth and depth rose after two AZD1222 doses.

This receptor was taken from an adult who received the AZD1222 COVID-19 vaccine. The chain is built from TRBV5-1 and TRBJ2-5; 11 nucleotides match TRBD2. The specimen comprised peripheral blood, sampled 28 days after the second AZD1222 dose. CDR3 nucleotides: TGCGCCAGCAGCTTGGCGACTAGCGGGAATAACCAGTACTTC. Residues: CASSLATSGNNQYF.